The 32 T cell receptor beta chains given below trace back to one sample, sequenced in a study of shared clonotypes between healthy human individuals. Profiling relied on immunoSEQ multiplex PCR, and the TCRdb table lists in-frame clones only, not all of them. The table includes some 1 million clones, roughly 80% detected once. The sample consisted of memory CD4+ T cells sorted from blood. Specified subset: CD45RA-negative fraction. The receptors here all came from a man between 18 and 29 years old in good health.

The J gene is TRBJ1-3, the V gene TRBV2; TRBD1 is a possible D gene (6 bases). Germline CDR1 and CDR2: SNHLY and FYNNEI. The CDR3 loop spans 15 amino acids. V lost 4 bases and J 0 bases, leaving 10 bases between the germline ends. In DNA form, the CDR3 reads TGTGCCAGCAGTGCGGACAGAAACTCTGGAAACACCATATATTTT. This encodes CASSADRNSGNTIYF.

The chain joins TRBV7-2 to TRBJ2-5; 7 bases are shared with TRBD2. Germline values: CDR1 SGHTA, CDR2 FQGNSA. Losses at the gene ends were 1 base for V and 4 bases for J; bases not matched to a gene: 9. The CDR3 has 16 residues. Here the CDR3 DNA reads TGTGCCAGCAGCTTAGTAAGCGGGACGGGGTCAGAGACCCAGTACTTC. This gives the protein CASSLVSGTGSETQYF. Filled out from reference TRBV7-2 and TRBJ2-5, the complete variable domain reads GAGVSQSPSNKVTEKGKDVELRCDPISGHTALYWYRQSLGQGLEFLIYFQGNSAPDKSGLPSDRFSAERTGGSVSTLTIQRTQQEDSAVYLCASSLVSGTGSETQYFGPGTRLLVL.

This chain uses TRBV5-4 with TRBJ1-1; 9 bases agree with TRBD1. Germline CDR1 is SGHNT and CDR2 is YYREEE (reference sequence). The CDR3 is 15 amino acids. Trimming at V came to 0 bases and at J to 5 bases, leaving 5 bases not matched to a gene. The CDR3 sequence is CASSLGDRAVTEAFF. The CDR3 DNA sequence: TGTGCCAGCAGCTTGGGGGACAGGGCGGTTACTGAAGCTTTCTTT.

The genes are TRBV6-1 and TRBJ1-2; 9 nucleotides agree with TRBD1. The CDR3 has 12 amino acids. The junction had 2 bases not matched to a gene; V was cut back by 4 bases and J by 8 bases. Germline lookup yields CDR1 MNHNS and CDR2 SASEGT. The CDR3 coding sequence is TGTGCCAGCAGTGCGGGACAGGGCGGCTACACCTTC. This translates into CASSAGQGGYTF.

This sequence joins TRBV11-1 and TRBJ2-5; D possibly corresponds to TRBD1 (6 bases). CDR1 is SGHAT and CDR2 is FQDESV in the germline V gene (reference sequence). Between the trimmed V and J ends, which lost 3 bases and 5 bases, there was a span of 7 bases. The length of the CDR3 is 12 residues. Written as DNA, the CDR3 is TGTGCCAGCAGCTTTGACAGGGAGACCCAGTACTTC. Translating gives CASSFDRETQYF.

The V call is TRBV6-1, the J call TRBJ1-1; D is undetermined. Trimming shortened V by 3 bases and J by 0 bases, and 11 bases separated the two germline ends. CDR3 length: 15 amino acids. Germline loops: CDR1 MNHNS, CDR2 SASEGT. The CDR3 region has the DNA TGTGCCAGCAGTGATAGGCGACATTTGAACACTGAAGCTTTCTTT. It codes for CASSDRRHLNTEAFF.

The sample holds many counts of this clone. CDR3 in amino acids: CASSIGDVNTEAFF. The CDR3 DNA sequence: TGCGCCAGCAGCATAGGGGATGTGAACACTGAAGCTTTCTTT. The rearrangement joins TRBV5-1 to TRBJ1-1; a weak D match, TRBD1 (5 bases). CDR3 size: 14 residues. The V and J ends lost 4 bases and 0 bases respectively, with 10 bases between them. CDR1 and CDR2 (germline): SGHRS, YFSETQ.

V is TRBV18 and J is TRBJ1-4; D gene ambiguous. Germline CDR1 and CDR2: KGHSH and LQKENI. CDR3 length equals 15 residues. V was cut by 2 bases and J by 0 bases, with 7 bases left in between. The CDR3 DNA sequence: TGTGCCAGCTCACCAAACTCGGCAACTAATGAAAAACTGTTTTTT. Its protein is CASSPNSATNEKLFF.

This clone was counted between two and nine times. The rearrangement links TRBV27 to TRBJ1-2, with a possible D match to TRBD1 (5 bases). This CDR3 comprises 13 residues. Trimming pared 3 bases from V and 4 bases from J, leaving 9 bases between. Germline CDR1 is MNHEY and CDR2 is SMNVEV (reference sequence). CDR3 sequence (DNA): TGTGCCAGCAGTTTCGAGGGGTCCTATGGCTACACCTTC. This codes for CASSFEGSYGYTF.

The chain carries TRBV15 and TRBJ2-7; 9 bases map to TRBD1. Germline CDR1 reads LNHNV; CDR2 reads YYDKDF (reference sequence). The trim removed 1 base at V and 3 bases at J, leaving 1 base unmatched. This CDR3 has 14 residues. The CDR3 here is CATSRGDRDYEQYF. The CDR3 DNA reads as TGTGCCACCAGCAGAGGGGACAGGGACTACGAGCAGTACTTC.

The rearrangement uses TRBV6-5 and TRBJ2-7, with 7 positions matching TRBD2. Trimming removed 1 base from V and 6 bases from J; junction bases left unmatched: 6. The CDR3 spans 14 residues. CDR1 and CDR2 (germline): MNHEY, SVGAGI. The DNA for the CDR3 is TGTGCCAGCAGTTACTATAGGACTAGTCTCGAGCAGTACTTC. Its protein is CASSYYRTSLEQYF.

The chain recombines TRBV18 with TRBJ2-1, with D maybe TRBD2 (5 bases). The V gene's germline CDR1 is KGHSH and CDR2 LQKENI. V gave up 1 base and J gave up 8 bases, with 9 bases separating them. The CDR3 extends over 13 amino acids. This CDR3 is CASSPRVEDEQFF. DNA for the CDR3: TGTGCCAGCTCACCACGAGTGGAGGATGAGCAGTTCTTC.

This clone was seen at least ten times. This chain uses TRBV2 with TRBJ2-1; TRBD2 agrees at 13 bases. Germline V gives CDR1 SNHLY, CDR2 FYNNEI. J lost 9 bases, V lost 2 bases, and 4 bases had no gene match. The CDR3 covers 15 residues. The CDR3 here is CASSETSGGVTEQFF. CDR3 DNA sequence: TGTGCCAGCAGTGAAACTAGCGGGGGGGTCACTGAGCAGTTCTTC.

A single count supports this clone. The chain couples TRBV7-2 to TRBJ1-5; maybe TRBD1 (6 bases). CDR1 and CDR2 (germline): SGHTA, FQGNSA. Trimming cost V 2 bases and J 1 base, with 12 bases left between them. The CDR3 runs to 16 residues. This CDR3 is CASSLKGQSSNQPQHF. DNA of the CDR3: TGTGCCAGCAGCTTAAAAGGACAGTCGAGCAATCAGCCCCAGCATTTT. The entire variable domain, with the rest obtained from reference TRBV7-2 and TRBJ1-5, is as follows: GAGVSQSPSNKVTEKGKDVELRCDPISGHTALYWYRQSLGQGLEFLIYFQGNSAPDKSGLPSDRFSAERTGGSVSTLTIQRTQQEDSAVYLCASSLKGQSSNQPQHFGDGTRLSIL.

The rearrangement links TRBV4-1 to TRBJ1-2, with D hard to call. The length of the CDR3 is 15 residues. Germline-derived CDR1 and CDR2 are MGHRA and YSYEKL. The V and J ends lost 1 base and 2 bases respectively, with 11 bases between them. The CDR3 sequence is CASSQVVSANYGYTF. The CDR3 coding sequence is TGCGCCAGCAGCCAAGTAGTGTCAGCCAACTATGGCTACACCTTC.

This chain links TRBV7-9 with TRBJ2-5, with D perhaps TRBD1 (6 bases). Trimming removed 5 bases at V and 0 bases at J, with 13 bases between. The CDR3 loop spans 15 amino acids. Germline V lookup: CDR1 SEHNR, CDR2 FQNEAQ (reference sequence). CDR3 DNA sequence: TGTGCCAGCAGCCCGGGACATCCCTACCAAGAGACCCAGTACTTC. Translation gives CASSPGHPYQETQYF. The full variable domain, in which reference TRBV7-9 and TRBJ2-5 provide the parts outside the CDR3, is DTGVSQNPRHKITKRGQNVTFRCDPISEHNRLYWYRQTLGQGPEFLTYFQNEAQLEKSRLLSDRFSAERPKGSFSTLEIQRTEQGDSAMYLCASSPGHPYQETQYFGPGTRLLVL.

The chain employs TRBV6-1 and TRBJ2-7; D is unclear. V was pared by 7 bases and J by 2 bases, with 6 bases between. The germline CDR1 and CDR2 sequences are MNHNS and SASEGT. CDR3 length: 11 residues. CDR3 in DNA: TGTGCCAGCACAACAGCCTACGAGCAGTACTTC. Amino acid sequence: CASTTAYEQYF.

The chain is built from TRBV6-1 and TRBJ2-1; 11 bases map to TRBD1. CDR3 size: 14 residues. V lost 7 bases to trimming and J lost 8 bases; unmatched junction nucleotides: 7. Per germline, CDR1 MNHNS and CDR2 SASEGT. The DNA of the CDR3 is TGTGCCAGCACCCTGGGACAGGGGGTCGATGAGCAGTTCTTC. It specifies CASTLGQGVDEQFF.

The V and J genes are TRBV5-4 and TRBJ2-2; D is unresolved. CDR1 and CDR2 from the germline V gene are SGHNT and YYREEE (reference sequence). Trimming pared 0 bases from V and 6 bases from J, leaving 9 bases between. The CDR3 spans 14 residues. DNA for the CDR3: TGTGCCAGCAGCTTGGGCTTGAGCTCCGGGGAGCTGTTTTTT. Translated: CASSLGLSSGELFF.

The rearrangement links TRBV11-1 to TRBJ2-7, with D tentatively TRBD2 (7 bases). V lost 2 bases and J 2 bases, leaving 13 bases between the germline ends. Germline V gives CDR1 SGHAT, CDR2 FQDESV (reference sequence). CDR3 size: 15 residues. The CDR3 protein is CASSLRRGGTYEQYF. DNA of the CDR3: TGTGCCAGCAGCTTAAGACGCGGGGGCACCTACGAGCAGTACTTC.

The V gene is TRBV19, the J gene TRBJ2-6; 11 nucleotides line up with TRBD1. The germline CDR1 and CDR2 sequences are LNHDA and SQIVND (reference sequence). The V and J ends lost 7 bases and 0 bases, in that order; junction bases with no gene match: 5. The length of the CDR3 is 17 residues. CDR3 bases: TGTGCCAGTACGGGGACAGGGGGACTCTCTGGGGCCAACGTCCTGACTTTC. As protein: CASTGTGGLSGANVLTF.

V usage is TRBV28 and J usage is TRBJ2-5; weak D call: TRBD1 (6 bases). CDR1 and CDR2 (germline): MDHEN, SYDVKM. Trimming pared 6 bases from V and 5 bases from J, leaving 13 bases between. The CDR3 is 13 residues long. CDR3 nucleotide sequence: TGTGCCAGCAGGCCAGGGGCTGGGGAGACCCAGTACTTC. Translating it yields CASRPGAGETQYF.

Comments on this clone: Other DNA sequences within the sample encode an identical CDR3. The V gene is TRBV7-2, the J gene TRBJ1-5, with unresolved D. The CDR3 contains 12 residues. CDR1 is SGHTA, CDR2 FQGNSA, per germline. V shed 5 bases and J shed 4 bases, with 6 bases lying between them. The CDR3 loop reads CASSPRNQPQHF. Written as DNA, the CDR3 is TGTGCCAGCAGCCCCCGGAATCAGCCCCAGCATTTT.

The CDR3 region has the DNA TGTGCCTGGAGTCGGGGGACCAAAGAGACCCAGTACTTC. Protein sequence: CAWSRGTKETQYF. The chain employs TRBV30 and TRBJ2-5, with D possibly TRBD2 on 6 matching bases. The V end was cut by 2 bases, the J end by 3 bases, with 10 bases between. Germline CDR1 and CDR2: GTSNPN and SVGIG (reference sequence). The length of the CDR3 is 13 residues. Full variable domain (outside the CDR3, taken from reference TRBV30 and TRBJ2-5): SQTIHQWPATLVQPVGSPLSLECTVEGTSNPNLYWYRQAAGRGLQLLFYSVGIGQISSEVPQNLSASRPQDRQFILSSKKLLLSDSGFYLCAWSRGTKETQYFGPGTRLLVL.

The chain recombines TRBV7-9 with TRBJ2-1; 10 positions match TRBD2. CDR1 and CDR2 (germline): SEHNR, FQNEAQ (reference sequence). The CDR3 length is 15 residues. V lost 5 bases, J lost 3 bases, and 4 bases stayed unmatched. The CDR3, as DNA: TGTGCCAGCAGCCACAGCGGGAGGGTCTACAATGAGCAGTTCTTC. This gives the protein CASSHSGRVYNEQFF.

CDR3 in DNA: TGTGCCAGCAGCTCAACATCTGGAAACACCATATATTTT. Translating it yields CASSSTSGNTIYF. The V gene is TRBV7-9, the J gene TRBJ1-3; D call uncertain. The CDR3 has 13 amino acids. Germline V lookup: CDR1 SEHNR, CDR2 FQNEAQ (reference sequence). V was shortened by 4 bases and J by 1 base, with 5 bases between the two germline ends.

Comments on this clone: A junction boundary mismatches the germline segment, possibly from a read error. The J gene is TRBJ2-7, the V gene TRBV11-2; D gene unclear. The germline gives CDR1 SGHAT, CDR2 FQNNGV. The CDR3 covers 11 residues. CDR3 sequence reads: CASRLAIEQYF. As DNA, the CDR3 is TGTGCCAGCAGGTTAGCTATCGAGCAGTACTTC.

This clone was seen a handful of times. V and J are TRBV6-6 and TRBJ2-7, with TRBD2 matching over 10 bases. This CDR3 has 15 amino acids. Germline CDR1 MNHNY, CDR2 SVGAGI (reference sequence). The V gene end was trimmed by 5 bases and the J gene end by 3 bases; junction bases not matched to a gene: 7. The DNA of the CDR3 is TGTGCCAGCAGTCCCTCTAGCGGGAGAAACTACGAGCAGTACTTC. It is translated as CASSPSSGRNYEQYF.

The genes are TRBV5-4 and TRBJ1-1; maybe TRBD1 (5 bases). Germline CDR1 and CDR2: SGHNT and YYREEE (reference sequence). The CDR3 sequence is 15 residues long. The V and J ends lost 0 bases and 0 bases respectively, with 9 bases between them. In DNA form, the CDR3 reads TGTGCCAGCAGCTTGGTTGGGACTCTGAACACTGAAGCTTTCTTT. It is translated as CASSLVGTLNTEAFF. The full variable domain, rest sourced from reference TRBV5-4 and TRBJ1-1, is ETGVTQSPTHLIKTRGQQVTLRCSSQSGHNTVSWYQQALGQGPQFIFQYYREEENGRGNFPPRFSGLQFPNYSSELNVNALELDDSALYLCASSLVGTLNTEAFFGQGTRLTVV.

This chain connects TRBV4-1 to TRBJ1-6, with D perhaps TRBD1 (5 bases). In germline, CDR1 is MGHRA, CDR2 YSYEKL. Trimming took off 2 bases at V and 0 bases at J, with 8 bases between the two ends. The CDR3 has 16 residues. The CDR3: CASSQWGSSYNSPLHF. The CDR3 nucleotides are TGCGCCAGCAGCCAATGGGGGAGCTCCTATAATTCACCCCTCCACTTT.

This clone showed up just a few times. The chain recombines TRBV15 with TRBJ1-2; 7 positions agree with TRBD1. This CDR3 has 13 residues. Germline-derived CDR1 and CDR2 are LNHNV and YYDKDF (reference sequence). The J segment lost 5 bases and the V segment lost 3 bases, leaving 3 bases of the junction unmatched. The CDR3 sequence: CATSRDRLYGYTF. The DNA of the CDR3 is TGTGCCACCAGCAGGGACAGGCTGTATGGCTACACCTTC.

V and J are TRBV6-1 and TRBJ2-2; TRBD1 agrees at 8 bases. Germline trimming cut 8 bases from V and 7 bases from J; bases unmatched to any gene: 9. This CDR3 region has 14 residues. Germline V lookup: CDR1 MNHNS, CDR2 SASEGT. Here the CDR3 reads CASEFRGRGGELFF. The CDR3 nucleotides read TGTGCCAGCGAGTTCAGGGGGCGAGGCGGGGAGCTGTTTTTT.